The source of this T cell receptor (beta chain) is a study of shared T cell receptors in the human thymus. Germline CDR1 KGHSH, CDR2 LQKENI. The CDR3 is 16 amino acids. Unmatched junction bases numbered 10, after V lost 6 bases and J lost 5 bases. Measured with immunoSEQ multiplex PCR; TCRdb has only the in-frame clones, and not every one. The sample comprises hundreds of thousands of clones, approximately 90% of which are singletons, and approximately 0.011% rests with the top ten. The same sample was also used in a study of human thymus T cells. That work states: Finnish infants who were healthy and having corrective surgery for congenital heart defects made up the donors. Thymus tissue was removed during corrective cardiac surgery. It looked as if thymic and blood repertoires used V and J genes in a biased way. Reports from related research described highly overlapping thymic repertoires among unrelated individuals.

The gene calls are TRBV18 and TRBJ2-7, with 13 bases matching TRBD2. Sample: thymocytes. The sequence derives from a boy younger than two with a congenital heart defect. The CDR3 loop reads CASSHQTSGRRDEQYF. The CDR3 DNA reads TGTGCCAGCTCCCACCAGACTAGCGGGAGGAGGGACGAGCAGTACTTC.